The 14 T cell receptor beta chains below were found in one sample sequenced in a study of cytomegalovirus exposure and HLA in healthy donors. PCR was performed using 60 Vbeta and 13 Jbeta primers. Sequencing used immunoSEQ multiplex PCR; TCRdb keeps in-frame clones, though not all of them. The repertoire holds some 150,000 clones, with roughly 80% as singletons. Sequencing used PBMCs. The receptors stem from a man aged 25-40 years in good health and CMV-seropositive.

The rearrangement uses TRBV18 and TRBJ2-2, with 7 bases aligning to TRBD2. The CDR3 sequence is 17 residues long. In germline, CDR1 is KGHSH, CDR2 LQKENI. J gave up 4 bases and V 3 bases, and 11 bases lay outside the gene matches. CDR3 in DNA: TGTGCCAGCTCACCTGTCGCCCCAGCGGGGTCCACCGGGGAGCTGTTTTTT. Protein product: CASSPVAPAGSTGELFF.

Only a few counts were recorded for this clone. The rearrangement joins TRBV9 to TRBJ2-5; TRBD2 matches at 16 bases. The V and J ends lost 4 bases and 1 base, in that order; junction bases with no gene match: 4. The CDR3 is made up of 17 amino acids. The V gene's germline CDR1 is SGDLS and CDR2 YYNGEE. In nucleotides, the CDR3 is TGTGCCAGCAGCCCCGGGACTAGCGGGGGGGCCCAAGAGACCCAGTACTTC. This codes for CASSPGTSGGAQETQYF.

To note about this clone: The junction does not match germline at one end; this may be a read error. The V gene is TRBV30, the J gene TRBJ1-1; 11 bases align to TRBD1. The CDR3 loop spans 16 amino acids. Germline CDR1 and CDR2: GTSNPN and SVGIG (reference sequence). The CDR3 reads CVWIPIGQGAATEAFF. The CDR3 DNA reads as TGTGTCTGGATCCCAATTGGACAGGGGGCGGCCACTGAAGCTTTCTTT.

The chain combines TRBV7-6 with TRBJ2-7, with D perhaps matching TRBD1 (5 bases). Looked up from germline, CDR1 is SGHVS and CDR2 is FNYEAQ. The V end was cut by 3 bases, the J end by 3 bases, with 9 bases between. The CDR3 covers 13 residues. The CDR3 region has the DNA TGTGCCAGCAGCTTTGGGGCCCACTACGAGCAGTACTTC. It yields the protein CASSFGAHYEQYF.

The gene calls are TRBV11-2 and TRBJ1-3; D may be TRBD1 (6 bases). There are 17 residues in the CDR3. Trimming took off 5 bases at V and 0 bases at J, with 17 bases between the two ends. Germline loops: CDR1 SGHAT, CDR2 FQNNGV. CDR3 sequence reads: CASSGGRGKSSGNTIYF. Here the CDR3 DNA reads TGTGCCAGCAGCGGGGGCAGGGGAAAGAGCTCTGGAAACACCATATATTTT.

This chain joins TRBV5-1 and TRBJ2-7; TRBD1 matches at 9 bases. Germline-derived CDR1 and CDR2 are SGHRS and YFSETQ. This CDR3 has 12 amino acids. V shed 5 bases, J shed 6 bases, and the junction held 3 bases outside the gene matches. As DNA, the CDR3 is TGCGCCAGCAGAACAGGGGGCGGCGAGCAGTACTTC. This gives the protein CASRTGGGEQYF.

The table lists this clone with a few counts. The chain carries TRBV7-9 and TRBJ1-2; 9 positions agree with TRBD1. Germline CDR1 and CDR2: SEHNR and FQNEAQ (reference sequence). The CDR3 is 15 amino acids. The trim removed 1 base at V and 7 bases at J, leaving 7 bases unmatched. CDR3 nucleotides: TGTGCCAGCAGCTTAGGGCCGACAGGGGGACCTGGCTACACCTTC. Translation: CASSLGPTGGPGYTF.

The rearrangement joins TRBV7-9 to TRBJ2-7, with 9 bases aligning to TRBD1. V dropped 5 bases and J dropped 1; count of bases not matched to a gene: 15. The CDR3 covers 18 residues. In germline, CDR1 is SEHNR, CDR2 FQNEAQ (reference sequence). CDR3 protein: CASSHVQGFGTGSYEQYF. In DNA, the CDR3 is TGTGCCAGCAGCCACGTACAGGGGTTCGGGACAGGGTCCTACGAGCAGTACTTC. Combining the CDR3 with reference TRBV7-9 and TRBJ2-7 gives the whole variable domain DTGVSQNPRHKITKRGQNVTFRCDPISEHNRLYWYRQTLGQGPEFLTYFQNEAQLEKSRLLSDRFSAERPKGSFSTLEIQRTEQGDSAMYLCASSHVQGFGTGSYEQYFGPGTRLTVT.

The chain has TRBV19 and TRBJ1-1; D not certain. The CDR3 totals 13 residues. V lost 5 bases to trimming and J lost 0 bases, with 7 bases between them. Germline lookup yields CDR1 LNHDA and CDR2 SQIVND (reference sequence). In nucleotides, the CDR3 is TGTGCCAGTAGTCCGGGTATGAACACTGAAGCTTTCTTT. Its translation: CASSPGMNTEAFF.

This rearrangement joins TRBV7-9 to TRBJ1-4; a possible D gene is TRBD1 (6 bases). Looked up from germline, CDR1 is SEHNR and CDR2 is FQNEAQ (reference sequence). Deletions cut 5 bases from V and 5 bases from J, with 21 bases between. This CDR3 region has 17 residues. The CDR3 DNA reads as TGTGCCAGCAGCGGGATACCGCCGACAGGCGAAAATGAAAAACTGTTTTTT. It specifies CASSGIPPTGENEKLFF.

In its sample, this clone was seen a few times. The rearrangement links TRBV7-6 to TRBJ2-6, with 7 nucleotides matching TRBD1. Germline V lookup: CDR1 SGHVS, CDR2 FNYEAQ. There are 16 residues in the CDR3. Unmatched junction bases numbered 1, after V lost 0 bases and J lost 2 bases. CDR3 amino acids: CASSLAQGAGANVLTF. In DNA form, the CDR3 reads TGTGCCAGCAGCTTAGCGCAGGGGGCTGGGGCCAACGTCCTGACTTTC.

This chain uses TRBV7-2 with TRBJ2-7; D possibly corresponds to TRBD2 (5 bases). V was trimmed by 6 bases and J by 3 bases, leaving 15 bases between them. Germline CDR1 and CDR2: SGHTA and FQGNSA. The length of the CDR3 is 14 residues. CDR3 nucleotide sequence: TGTGCCAGCAGGCCAAGTAGCGCGGGCTACGAGCAGTACTTC. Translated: CASRPSSAGYEQYF.

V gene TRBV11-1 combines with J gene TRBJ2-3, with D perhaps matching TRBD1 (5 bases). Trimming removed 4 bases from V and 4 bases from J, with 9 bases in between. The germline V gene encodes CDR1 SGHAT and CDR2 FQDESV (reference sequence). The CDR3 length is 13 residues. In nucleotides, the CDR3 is TGTGCCAGCAGCTACTCAGGGTCAGATACGCAGTATTTT. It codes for CASSYSGSDTQYF.

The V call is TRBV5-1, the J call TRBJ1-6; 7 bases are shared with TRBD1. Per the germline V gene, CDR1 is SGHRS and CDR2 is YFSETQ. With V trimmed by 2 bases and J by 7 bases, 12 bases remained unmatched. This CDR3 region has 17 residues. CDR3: CASSFQGVGSSNSPLHF. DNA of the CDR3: TGCGCCAGCAGCTTTCAGGGGGTTGGGTCTTCGAATTCACCCCTCCACTTT.